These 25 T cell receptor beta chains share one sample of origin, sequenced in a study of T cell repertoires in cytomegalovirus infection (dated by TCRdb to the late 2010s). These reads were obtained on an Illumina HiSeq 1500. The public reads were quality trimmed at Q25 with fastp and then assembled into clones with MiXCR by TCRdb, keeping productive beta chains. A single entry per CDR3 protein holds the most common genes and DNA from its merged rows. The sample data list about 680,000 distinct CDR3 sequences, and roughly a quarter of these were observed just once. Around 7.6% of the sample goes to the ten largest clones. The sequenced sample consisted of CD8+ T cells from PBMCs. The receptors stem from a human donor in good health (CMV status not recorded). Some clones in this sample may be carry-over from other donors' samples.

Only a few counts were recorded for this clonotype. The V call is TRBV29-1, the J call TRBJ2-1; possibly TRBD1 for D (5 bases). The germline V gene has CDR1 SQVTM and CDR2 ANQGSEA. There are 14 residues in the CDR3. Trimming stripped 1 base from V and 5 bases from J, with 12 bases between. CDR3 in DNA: TGCAGCGTTGAAGGGGGCACCACCAACAATGAGCAGTTCTTC. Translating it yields CSVEGGTTNNEQFF.

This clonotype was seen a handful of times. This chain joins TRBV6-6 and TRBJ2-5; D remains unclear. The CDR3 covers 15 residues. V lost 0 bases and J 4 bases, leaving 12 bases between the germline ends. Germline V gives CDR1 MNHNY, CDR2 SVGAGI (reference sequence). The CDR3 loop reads CASSYSKLEAETQYF. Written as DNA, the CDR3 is TGTGCCAGCAGTTACTCGAAACTGGAAGCAGAGACCCAGTACTTC.

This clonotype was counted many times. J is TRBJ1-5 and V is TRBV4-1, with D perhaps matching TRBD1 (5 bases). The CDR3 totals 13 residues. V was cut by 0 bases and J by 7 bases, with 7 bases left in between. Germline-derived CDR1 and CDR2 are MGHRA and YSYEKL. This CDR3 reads CASSQEGAQPQHF. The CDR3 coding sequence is TGCGCCAGCAGCCAAGAAGGGGCCCAGCCCCAGCATTTT.

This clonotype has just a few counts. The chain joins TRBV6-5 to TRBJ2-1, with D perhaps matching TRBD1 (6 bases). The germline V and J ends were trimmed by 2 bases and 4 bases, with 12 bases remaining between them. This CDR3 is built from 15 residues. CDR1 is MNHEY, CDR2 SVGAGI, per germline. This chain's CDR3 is CASSYRSGAYNEQFF. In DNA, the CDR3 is TGTGCCAGCAGTTACCGATCAGGGGCGTACAATGAGCAGTTCTTC.

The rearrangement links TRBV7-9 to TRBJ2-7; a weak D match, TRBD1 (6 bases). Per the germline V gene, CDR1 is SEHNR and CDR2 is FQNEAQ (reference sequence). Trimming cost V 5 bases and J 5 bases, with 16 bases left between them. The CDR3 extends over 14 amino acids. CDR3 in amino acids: CASSARQESNEQYF. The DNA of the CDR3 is TGTGCCAGCAGCGCCCGACAGGAGAGCAACGAGCAGTACTTC.

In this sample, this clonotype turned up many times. The CDR3 coding sequence is TGTGCCAGCAGCCCACGACTAGCGGGGGACATTCAGTACTTC. As protein: CASSPRLAGDIQYF. This chain links TRBV7-2 with TRBJ2-4; 12 bases align to TRBD2. V shed 5 bases and J 8 bases; nucleotides not matched to a gene: 4. The CDR3 is made up of 14 amino acids. CDR1 SGHTA and CDR2 FQGNSA come from the germline V gene.

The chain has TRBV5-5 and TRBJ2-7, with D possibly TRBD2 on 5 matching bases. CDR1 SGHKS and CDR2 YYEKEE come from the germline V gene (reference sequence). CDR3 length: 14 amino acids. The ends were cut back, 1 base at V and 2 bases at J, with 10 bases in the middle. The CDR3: CASSLYAGAYEQYV. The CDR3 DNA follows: TGTGCCAGCAGCTTGTATGCCGGGGCCTACGAGCAGTACGTC.

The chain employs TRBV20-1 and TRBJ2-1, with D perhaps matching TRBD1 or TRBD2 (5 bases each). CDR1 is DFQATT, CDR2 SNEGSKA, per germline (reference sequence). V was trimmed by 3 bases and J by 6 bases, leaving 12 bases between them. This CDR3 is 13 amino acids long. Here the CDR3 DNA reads TGCAGTGCTAGGGGGGTTACCGCCAATGAGCAGTTCTTC. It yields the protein CSARGVTANEQFF.

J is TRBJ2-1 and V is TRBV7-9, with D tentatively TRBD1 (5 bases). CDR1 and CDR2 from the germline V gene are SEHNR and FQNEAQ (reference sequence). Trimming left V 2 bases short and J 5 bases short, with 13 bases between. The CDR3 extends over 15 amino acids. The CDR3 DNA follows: TGTGCCAGCAGCTTAAGTGGAACAGGAGACAATGAGCAGTTCTTC. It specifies CASSLSGTGDNEQFF.

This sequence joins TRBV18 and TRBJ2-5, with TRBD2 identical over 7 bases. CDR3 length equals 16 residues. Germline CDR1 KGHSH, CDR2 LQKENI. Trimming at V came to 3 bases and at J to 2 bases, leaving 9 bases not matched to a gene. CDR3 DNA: TGTGCCAGCTCACCCAGGGAGGGCCACCTACAAGAGACCCAGTACTTC. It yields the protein CASSPREGHLQETQYF.

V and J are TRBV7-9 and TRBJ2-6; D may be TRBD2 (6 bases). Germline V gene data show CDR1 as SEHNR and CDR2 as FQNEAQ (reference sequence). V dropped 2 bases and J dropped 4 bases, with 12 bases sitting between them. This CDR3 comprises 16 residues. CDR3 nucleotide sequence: TGTGCCAGCAGCTTATTCGGGGGTGCCGGGGCCAACGTCCTGACTTTC. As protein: CASSLFGGAGANVLTF.

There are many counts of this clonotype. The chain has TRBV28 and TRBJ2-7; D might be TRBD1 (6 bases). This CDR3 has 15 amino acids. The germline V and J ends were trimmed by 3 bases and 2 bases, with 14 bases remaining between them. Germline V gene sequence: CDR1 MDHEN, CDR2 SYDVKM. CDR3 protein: CASSLGARPAYEQYV. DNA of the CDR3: TGTGCCAGCAGTTTGGGGGCTAGACCAGCCTACGAGCAGTACGTC.

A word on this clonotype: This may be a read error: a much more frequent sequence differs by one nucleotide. CDR3 region: CASSPTWGPGELFF. The CDR3 DNA follows: TGTGCCAGCAGCCCTACATGGGGCCCCGGGGAGCTGTTTTTT. The chain has TRBV7-9 and TRBJ2-2, with D maybe TRBD1 (5 bases). Trimming cost V 5 bases and J 6 bases, with 13 bases left between them. The CDR3 runs 14 residues. CDR1 SEHNR and CDR2 FQNEAQ come from the germline V gene (reference sequence).

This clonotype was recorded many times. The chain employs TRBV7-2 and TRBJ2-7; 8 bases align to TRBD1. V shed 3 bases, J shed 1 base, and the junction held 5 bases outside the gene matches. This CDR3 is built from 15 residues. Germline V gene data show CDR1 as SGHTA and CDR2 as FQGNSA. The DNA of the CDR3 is TGTGCCAGCAGCTTTGGGGACAGGCCGTCCTACGAGCAGTACGTC. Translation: CASSFGDRPSYEQYV.

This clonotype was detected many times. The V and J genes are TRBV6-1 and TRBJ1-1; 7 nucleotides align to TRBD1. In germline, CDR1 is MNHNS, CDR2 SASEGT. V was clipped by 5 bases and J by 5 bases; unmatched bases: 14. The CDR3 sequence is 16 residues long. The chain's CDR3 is CASSPHTGTVGTEAFF. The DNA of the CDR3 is TGTGCCAGCAGTCCTCACACCGGGACAGTAGGGACTGAAGCTTTCTTT.

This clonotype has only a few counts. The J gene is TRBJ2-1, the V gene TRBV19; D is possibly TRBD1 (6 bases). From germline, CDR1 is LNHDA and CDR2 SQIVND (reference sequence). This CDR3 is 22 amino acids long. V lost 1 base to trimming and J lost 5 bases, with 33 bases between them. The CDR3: CASSIGRRDTFPKPYSNNEQFF. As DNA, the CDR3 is TGTGCCAGTAGTATAGGGAGACGGGACACTTTCCCAAAGCCGTATTCTAACAATGAGCAGTTCTTC.

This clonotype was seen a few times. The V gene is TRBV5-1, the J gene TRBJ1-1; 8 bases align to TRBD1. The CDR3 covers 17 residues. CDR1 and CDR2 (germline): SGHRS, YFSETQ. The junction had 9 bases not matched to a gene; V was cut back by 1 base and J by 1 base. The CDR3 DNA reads TGCGCCAGCAGCTTGCGGGCCACAGGGGGACGGAACACTGAAGCTTTCTTT. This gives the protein CASSLRATGGRNTEAFF. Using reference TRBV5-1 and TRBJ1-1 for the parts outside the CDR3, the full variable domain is KAGVTQTPRYLIKTRGQQVTLSCSPISGHRSVSWYQQTPGQGLQFLFEYFSETQRNKGNFPGRFSGRQFSNSRSEMNVSTLELGDSALYLCASSLRATGGRNTEAFFGQGTRLTVV.

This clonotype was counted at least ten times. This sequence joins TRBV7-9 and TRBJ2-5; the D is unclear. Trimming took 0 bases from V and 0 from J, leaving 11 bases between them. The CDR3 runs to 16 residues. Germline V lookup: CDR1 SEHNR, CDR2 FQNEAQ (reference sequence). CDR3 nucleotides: TGTGCCAGCAGCTTAGCTGTTTCAGTGTACCAAGAGACCCAGTACTTC. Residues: CASSLAVSVYQETQYF. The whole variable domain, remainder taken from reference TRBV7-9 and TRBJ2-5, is DTGVSQNPRHKITKRGQNVTFRCDPISEHNRLYWYRQTLGQGPEFLTYFQNEAQLEKSRLLSDRFSAERPKGSFSTLEIQRTEQGDSAMYLCASSLAVSVYQETQYFGPGTRLLVL.

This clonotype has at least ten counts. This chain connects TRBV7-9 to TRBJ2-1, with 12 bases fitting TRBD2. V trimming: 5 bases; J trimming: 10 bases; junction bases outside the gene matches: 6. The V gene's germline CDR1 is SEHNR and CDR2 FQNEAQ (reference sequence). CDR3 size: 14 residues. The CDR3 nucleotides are TGTGCCAGCAGCCGGACTAGCGGGGACGGGGAGCAGTTCTTC. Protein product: CASSRTSGDGEQFF.

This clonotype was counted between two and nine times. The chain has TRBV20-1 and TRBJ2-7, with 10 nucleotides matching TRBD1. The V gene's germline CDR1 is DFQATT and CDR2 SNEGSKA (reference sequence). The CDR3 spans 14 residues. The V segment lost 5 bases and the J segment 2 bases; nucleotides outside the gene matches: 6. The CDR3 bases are TGCAGTGCTCAACTGGGACAGGGGCCCTACGAGCAGTACTTC. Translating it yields CSAQLGQGPYEQYF.

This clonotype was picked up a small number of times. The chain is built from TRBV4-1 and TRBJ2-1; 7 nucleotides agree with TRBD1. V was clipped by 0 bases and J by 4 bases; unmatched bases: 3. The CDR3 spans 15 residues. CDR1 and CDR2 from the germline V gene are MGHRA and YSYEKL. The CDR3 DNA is TGCGCCAGCAGCCAAGATAGCAGGGGGTACAATGAGCAGTTCTTC. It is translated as CASSQDSRGYNEQFF.

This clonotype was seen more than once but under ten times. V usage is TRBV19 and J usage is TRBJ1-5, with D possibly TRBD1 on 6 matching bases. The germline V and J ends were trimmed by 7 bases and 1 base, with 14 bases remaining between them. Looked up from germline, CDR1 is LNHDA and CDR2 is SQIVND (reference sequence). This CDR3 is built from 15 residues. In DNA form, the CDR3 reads TGTGCCAGTACTTGGACCGACAGGAGCAATCAGCCCCAGCATTTT. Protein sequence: CASTWTDRSNQPQHF. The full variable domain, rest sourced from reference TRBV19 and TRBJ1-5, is DGGITQSPKYLFRKEGQNVTLSCEQNLNHDAMYWYRQDPGQGLRLIYYSQIVNDFQKGDIAEGYSVSREKKESFPLTVTSAQKNPTAFYLCASTWTDRSNQPQHFGDGTRLSIL.

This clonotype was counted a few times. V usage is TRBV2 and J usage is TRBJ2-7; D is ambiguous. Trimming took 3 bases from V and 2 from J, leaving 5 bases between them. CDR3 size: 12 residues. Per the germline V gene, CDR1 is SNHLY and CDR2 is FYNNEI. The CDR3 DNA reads TGTGCCAGCAGTGAGCACCCCTACGAGCAGTACTTC. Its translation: CASSEHPYEQYF.

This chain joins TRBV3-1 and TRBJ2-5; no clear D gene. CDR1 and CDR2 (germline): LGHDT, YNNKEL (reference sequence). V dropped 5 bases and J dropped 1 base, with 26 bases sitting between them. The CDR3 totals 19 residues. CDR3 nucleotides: TGTGCCAGCAGCTTCTCGTGGGTTGAGGAGTATAGCCCCCAAGAGACCCAGTACTTC. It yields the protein CASSFSWVEEYSPQETQYF.

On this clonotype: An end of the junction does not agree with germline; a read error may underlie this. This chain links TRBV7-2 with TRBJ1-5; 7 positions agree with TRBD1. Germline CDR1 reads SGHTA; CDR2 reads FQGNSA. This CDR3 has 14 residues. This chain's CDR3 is CASSPSQGNRPQHF. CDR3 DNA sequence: TGTGCCAGCAGCCCATCACAGGGGAATCGGCCCCAGCATTTT.